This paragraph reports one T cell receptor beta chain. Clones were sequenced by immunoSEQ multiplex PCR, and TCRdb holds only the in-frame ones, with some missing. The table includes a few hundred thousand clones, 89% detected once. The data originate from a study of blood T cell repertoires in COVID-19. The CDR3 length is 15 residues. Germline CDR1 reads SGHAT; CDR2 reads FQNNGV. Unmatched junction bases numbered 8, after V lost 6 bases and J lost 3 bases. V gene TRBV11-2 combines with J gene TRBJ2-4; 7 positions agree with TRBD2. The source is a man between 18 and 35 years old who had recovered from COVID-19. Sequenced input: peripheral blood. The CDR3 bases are TGTGCCAGCAGTTCTGGGGAGGGTAGCAAAAACATTCAGTACTTC. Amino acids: CASSSGEGSKNIQYF.